This is a list of T cell receptor beta chains from one sample in a study of blood T cell repertoires in COVID-19. Sequenced by immunoSEQ multiplex PCR; TCRdb stores in-frame clones only, minus some. This sample carries about 170,000 clones, roughly 83% of them seen once, and the ten largest clones take 4.4%. Sequencing used PBMCs or T cells enriched from blood (not recorded which). The receptors stem from a woman in her fifties or sixties who had recovered from COVID-19. Each CDR3 is given with its conserved first and last residue. D genes are given only for firm matches. Clone sizes are given selectively: once, few, many, or a class where the clone is expanded.

>.|.|TRBJ2-5|TRBV6-1
CASGLQETQYF
TGTGCCAGCGGCCTCCAAGAGACCCAGTACTTC
>TRBD2|.|TRBJ2-3|TRBV30
CAWKLAGADTQYF
TGTGCCTGGAAACTAGCGGGAGCAGATACGCAGTATTTT
>TRBD2|.|TRBJ2-1|TRBV28
CASSFSWTYRGGEQFF
TGTGCCAGCAGTTTTTCTTGGACGTACCGGGGGGGTGAGCAGTTCTTC
>TRBD1|.|TRBJ1-2|TRBV3-1/TRBV3-2
CASSRGQGALHYTF
TGTGCCAGCAGCCGGGGACAGGGGGCGCTACACTACACCTTC
>.|.|TRBJ1-6|TRBV7-9
CASSLRVSSSPLHF
TGTGCCAGCAGCTTACGAGTCTCAAGTTCACCCCTCCACTTT
>.|.|TRBJ1-1|TRBV5-6
CASSSLQNVMNTEAFF
TGTGCCAGCAGCTCGTTACAGAATGTTATGAACACTGAAGCTTTCTTT
>.|.|TRBJ1-6|TRBV2
CASKYRLGSPLHF
TGTGCCAGCAAGTACAGGTTGGGTTCACCCCTCCACTTT
>.|.|TRBJ2-1|TRBV4-3
CASSQELGGYNEQFF
TGCGCCAGCAGCCAAGAGCTAGGCGGGTACAATGAGCAGTTCTTC
>.|.|TRBJ2-3|TRBV11-1
CASSSNRVYTQYF
TGTGCCAGCAGCTCTAACAGGGTGTACACGCAGTATTTT
>.|.|TRBJ1-1|TRBV30
CAWSSMGGGTEAFF
TGTGCCTGGAGTAGTATGGGGGGGGGCACTGAAGCTTTCTTT
>.|.|TRBJ1-2|TRBV18
CASSPAKGDIYGYTF
TGTGCCAGCTCACCCGCGAAAGGGGATATTTATGGCTACACCTTC
>.|.|TRBJ1-2|TRBV4-1
CASSQGGGWGYGYTF
TGCGCCAGCAGCCAGGGAGGGGGTTGGGGCTATGGCTACACCTTC
>.|.|TRBJ2-4|TRBV7-3
CASSVGGENIQYF
TGTGCCAGCAGCGTGGGTGGAGAAAACATTCAGTACTTC
>TRBD1|.|TRBJ1-2|TRBV11-3
CASSSTGEYGYTF
TGTGCCAGCAGCTCAACAGGGGAGTATGGCTACACCTTC
>TRBD2|.|TRBJ2-2|TRBV10-3
CAISESAGGTTGELFF
TGTGCCATCAGTGAGTCGGCGGGGGGGACCACCGGGGAGCTGTTTTTT
>.|once|TRBJ2-1|TRBV5-1
CASSGPGHVDNEQFF
TGCGCCAGCAGCGGTCCGGGACACGTTGACAATGAGCAGTTCTTC
>.|few|TRBJ1-3|TRBV5-6
CASSLAAGVSGNTIYF
TGTGCCAGCAGCTTGGCGGCGGGAGTCTCTGGAAACACCATATATTTT
>TRBD2|.|TRBJ2-1|TRBV27
CASTRTLLAGEGNEQFF
TGTGCCAGCACCAGAACGCTTCTCGCGGGAGAGGGCAATGAGCAGTTCTTC
>TRBD1|few|TRBJ1-1|TRBV28
CASSFDRGLGTEAFF
TGTGCCAGCAGTTTTGACAGGGGGCTCGGCACTGAAGCTTTCTTT
>.|.|TRBJ1-2|TRBV2
CASSDLMWRGYTF
TGTGCCAGCAGTGACCTCATGTGGCGGGGCTACACCTTC
>.|.|TRBJ1-5|TRBV28
CASSPGSFNQPQHF
TGTGCCAGCAGTCCCGGGTCCTTCAATCAGCCCCAGCATTTT
>TRBD2|.|TRBJ2-1|TRBV27
CASSLAGPLSYNEQFF
TGTGCCAGCTCACTAGCGGGCCCCCTGTCCTACAATGAGCAGTTCTTC
>.|.|TRBJ1-2|TRBV25-1
CASTAQGYGGYTF
TGTGCCTCCACAGCGCAGGGCTATGGGGGCTACACCTTC
>.|.|TRBJ1-5|TRBV6-2/TRBV6-3
CASSYPGLYQPQHF
TGTGCCAGCAGTTATCCGGGATTATATCAGCCCCAGCATTTT
>.|.|TRBJ1-3|TRBV13
CASRIEGVGNTIYF
TGTGCCAGCAGAATCGAGGGGGTCGGAAACACCATATATTTT
>TRBD1|few|TRBJ2-1|TRBV7-9
CASSLVTGDYNEQFF
TGTGCCAGCAGCTTAGTGACAGGGGACTACAATGAGCAGTTCTTC
>TRBD1|few|TRBJ1-2|TRBV2
CASTGQAESGYTF
TGTGCCAGCACCGGACAGGCCGAAAGCGGCTACACCTTC
>.|.|TRBJ1-2|TRBV5-5
CASSQGFVGYTF
TGTGCCAGCAGTCAGGGGTTTGTTGGCTACACCTTC
>.|.|TRBJ2-5|TRBV5-6
CASSLFEQETQYF
TGTGCCAGCAGCTTATTCGAGCAAGAGACCCAGTACTTC
>TRBD2|.|TRBJ2-1|TRBV10-1
CASSEGLGGSYNEQFF
TGCGCCAGCAGTGAGGGACTAGGAGGTTCCTACAATGAGCAGTTCTTC
>TRBD1|.|TRBJ2-1|TRBV5-1
CASSKRTGGYNEQFF
TGCGCCAGCAGCAAGCGAACAGGGGGCTACAATGAGCAGTTCTTC
>.|few|TRBJ1-6|TRBV6-6
CASSPGPATAYNSPLHF
TGTGCCAGCAGTCCCGGCCCAGCGACCGCCTATAATTCACCCCTCCACTTT
>TRBD1|once|TRBJ1-5|TRBV5-8
CASSFGTGGFQPQHF
TGTGCCAGCAGCTTTGGGACAGGGGGCTTTCAGCCCCAGCATTTT
>TRBD2|.|TRBJ2-5|TRBV4-2
CASSLGRGAGGGEETQYF
TGTGCCAGCAGCCTTGGTAGAGGAGCGGGGGGAGGGGAAGAGACCCAGTACTTC
>.|many|TRBJ1-5|TRBV6-1
CASSEAPRTTSNQPQHF
TGTGCCAGCAGTGAAGCTCCAAGAACAACTAGCAATCAGCCCCAGCATTTT
>TRBD1|.|TRBJ1-4|TRBV5-1
CASSLGQGGEKLFF
TGCGCCAGCAGCCTGGGACAGGGTGGGGAAAAACTGTTTTTT
>TRBD1|.|TRBJ1-2|TRBV7-9
CASSGQGSDGYTF
TGTGCCAGCAGCGGACAGGGTTCCGATGGCTACACCTTC
>.|few|TRBJ1-1|TRBV3-1/TRBV3-2
CASRRGGANTEAFF
TGTGCCAGCAGGAGGGGGGGAGCGAACACTGAAGCTTTCTTT
>.|.|TRBJ1-1|TRBV5-1
CASSLGGAGLGSTEAFF
TGCGCCAGCAGCTTGGGCGGGGCAGGGCTTGGTAGCACTGAAGCTTTCTTT
>TRBD2|once|TRBJ2-1|TRBV6-5
CASSNLAGGNNEQFF
TGTGCCAGCAGTAACCTAGCGGGAGGGAACAATGAGCAGTTCTTC
>.|few|TRBJ1-6|TRBV2
CASNGGGYSSPLHF
TGTGCCAGCAACGGGGGGGGGTATAGTTCACCCCTCCACTTT
>.|.|TRBJ2-5|TRBV18
CASSPTGRGETQYF
TGTGCCAGCTCACCCACAGGGAGGGGAGAGACCCAGTACTTC
>TRBD1|.|TRBJ2-5|TRBV27
CASSLWTGLETQYF
TGTGCCAGCAGTTTATGGACAGGGTTGGAGACCCAGTACTTC
>.|once|TRBJ2-5|TRBV11-1
CASSSHRGRREETQYF
TGTGCCAGCAGCTCACACAGGGGAAGGAGGGAAGAGACCCAGTACTTC
>.|.|TRBJ1-6|TRBV5-1
CASSLEGPGHFNSPLHF
TGCGCCAGCAGCTTGGAAGGCCCGGGACACTTTAATTCACCCCTCCACTTT
>TRBD2|.|TRBJ2-1|TRBV3-1/TRBV3-2
CASSQRALLAGGGNEQFF
TGTGCCAGCAGCCAAAGGGCCCTACTAGCGGGAGGGGGGAATGAGCAGTTCTTC
>.|.|TRBJ1-4|TRBV19
CASQGGATNEKLFF
TGTGCCAGCCAGGGAGGGGCAACTAATGAAAAACTGTTTTTT
>TRBD1|.|TRBJ1-1|TRBV7-2
CASTLQGGDTEAFF
TGTGCCAGCACCCTACAGGGGGGGGACACTGAAGCTTTCTTT
>TRBD1|once|TRBJ2-3|TRBV25-1
CASSDRDRGLTDTQYF
TGTGCCAGCAGTGACCGGGACAGGGGACTCACAGATACGCAGTATTTT
>.|.|TRBJ1-3|TRBV4-1
CASSSPRGTAGNTIYF
TGCGCCAGCAGCTCGCCGCGGGGGACGGCTGGAAACACCATATATTTT
>.|few|TRBJ2-2|TRBV5-1
CASRRDTSTGELFF
TGCGCCAGCAGACGGGACACCAGCACCGGGGAGCTGTTTTTT
>.|.|TRBJ1-2|TRBV7-9
CASSSPVEKTHGYTF
TGTGCCAGCAGCTCCCCGGTGGAGAAGACCCATGGCTACACCTTC
>TRBD1|once|TRBJ1-6|TRBV28
CASTLGTGLSPLHF
TGTGCCAGCACCCTGGGGACAGGGCTCTCACCCCTCCACTTT
>.|.|TRBJ1-1|TRBV7-6
CASSSRRDLNTEAFF
TGTGCCAGCAGCTCACGACGGGACTTGAACACTGAAGCTTTCTTT
>.|.|TRBJ1-4|TRBV9
CASSANSGVGSNEKLFF
TGTGCCAGCAGCGCCAATTCGGGGGTGGGGTCTAATGAAAAACTGTTTTTT